Included here is one T cell receptor (beta chain) sequence, with context. This sample is drawn from a study of blood T cells in healthy people across ages. Per-sample PBMC isolation yielded at least 6.5 million cells. For the second PCR, which ran for 7 to 11 cycles, a sample-barcoded 5' primer and a J-beta primer mix were used. One entry per CDR3 protein, called by TCRdb with MiXCR from the 5' RACE reads. Counted here are some 1.8 million distinct CDR3 sequences, 39% occurring once; the ten biggest clones make up under 25%. The TCR originated in a human donor in good health. The sample was blood.

The CDR3 reads CASSSTPGQGGNGYTF. CDR3 nucleotides: TGTGCCAGCAGCTCTACACCGGGACAGGGGGGAAATGGCTACACCTTC. This chain connects TRBV7-2 to TRBJ1-2; 11 nucleotides match TRBD1. The CDR3 has 16 amino acids. V was pared by 4 bases and J by 6 bases, with 10 bases of the junction left unmatched. Germline CDR1 SGHTA, CDR2 FQGNSA.